Each of the 19 T cell receptor beta chains below was sequenced from the same sample in a study of T cell responses to AZD1222 COVID-19 vaccine. Produced via immunoSEQ multiplex PCR; TCRdb's table is partial and in-frame only. The sample lists about 100,000 clones, 86% occurring once. The material was peripheral blood, obtained 28 days after the second dose of the MenACWY control vaccine. These TCRs come from an adult who received the MenACWY meningococcal vaccine as a control.

This chain links TRBV5-1 with TRBJ1-1; maybe TRBD1 (6 bases). With 4 bases removed from V and 0 bases from J, the gap between germline ends came to 7 bases. CDR3 length: 13 residues. Germline-derived CDR1 and CDR2 are SGHRS and YFSETQ. CDR3 region: CASSRTVNTEAFF. As DNA, the CDR3 is TGCGCCAGCAGCAGGACAGTGAACACTGAAGCTTTCTTT.

The chain joins TRBV4-3 to TRBJ2-1; perhaps TRBD2 as D (5 bases). There are 20 residues in the CDR3. CDR1 LGHNA and CDR2 YSLEER come from the germline V gene. Between the trimmed V and J ends, which lost 0 bases and 1 base, there was a span of 22 bases. The CDR3 nucleotides are TGCGCCAGCAGCCAAGATGGAGGATTGTTGACGGGCTGGTCCTACAATGAGCAGTTCTTC. This encodes CASSQDGGLLTGWSYNEQFF.

CDR3 DNA: TGTGCCAGCAGCTTAACCTCCGGGTGGGCAGGGACTGAAGCTTTCTTT. Encoded protein: CASSLTSGWAGTEAFF. This chain links TRBV7-8 with TRBJ1-1; tentative D call: TRBD1 (5 bases). The germline gives CDR1 SGHVS, CDR2 FQNEAQ. V shed 2 bases and J shed 5 bases, with 18 bases lying between them. CDR3 length: 16 amino acids.

The rearrangement uses TRBV18 and TRBJ1-6; D unresolved. V lost 2 bases, J lost 0 bases, and 8 bases lay in between. The length of the CDR3 is 16 residues. Per the germline V gene, CDR1 is KGHSH and CDR2 is LQKENI. For the CDR3, the DNA is TGTGCCAGCTCACCAGGGCAGAGCTCCTATAATTCACCCCTCCACTTT. Protein sequence: CASSPGQSSYNSPLHF.

The V and J genes are TRBV7-2 and TRBJ2-2, with 15 nucleotides matching TRBD2. This CDR3 contains 19 residues. Germline trimming cut 5 bases from V and 6 bases from J; bases unmatched to any gene: 13. Germline CDR1 SGHTA, CDR2 FQGNSA. The CDR3 sequence: CASSPPNGLAGGLAGELFF. CDR3 bases: TGTGCCAGCAGCCCACCCAACGGACTAGCGGGGGGGCTTGCCGGGGAGCTGTTTTTT.

This chain joins TRBV7-8 and TRBJ2-7; no reliable D call. Germline V CDR1 and CDR2: SGHVS, FQNEAQ. V shed 2 bases and J shed 5 bases, with 10 bases lying between them. This CDR3 region has 13 residues. The CDR3 sequence is CASSLLVSDEQYF. The CDR3 nucleotides read TGTGCCAGCAGCTTACTGGTGTCTGACGAGCAGTACTTC.

The chain joins TRBV5-1 to TRBJ2-2; perhaps TRBD2 as D (5 bases). The CDR3 runs to 15 residues. CDR1 is SGHRS, CDR2 YFSETQ, per germline. Trimming removed 2 bases from V and 5 bases from J, with 13 bases in between. The CDR3 sequence: CASSFGPAGTGELFF. The CDR3 DNA is TGCGCCAGCAGCTTCGGACCGGCGGGTACCGGGGAGCTGTTTTTT.

This rearrangement joins TRBV25-1 to TRBJ1-4; D is possibly TRBD1 (5 bases). The CDR3 consists of 15 residues. CDR1 MGHDK and CDR2 SYGVNS come from the germline V gene. The V and J ends lost 3 bases and 14 bases respectively, with 22 bases between them. CDR3 amino acids: CASSDSGLWSTSLFF. The CDR3, as DNA: TGTGCCAGCAGTGACTCGGGGCTTTGGTCGACGTCCCTGTTTTTT. The full variable domain, with the rest looked up from reference TRBV25-1 and TRBJ1-4, is EADIYQTPRYLVIGTGKKITLECSQTMGHDKMYWYQQDPGMELHLIHYSYGVNSTEKGDLSSESTVSRIRTEHFPLTLESARPSHTSQYLCASSDSGLWSTSLFFGSGTQLSVL.

This clone was detected a few times. The rearrangement joins TRBV28 to TRBJ1-4, with 9 positions matching TRBD1. The CDR3 is 16 amino acids. J was trimmed by 7 bases and V by 6 bases; bases with no gene match: 12. Germline V gene lookup returns CDR1 MDHEN and CDR2 SYDVKM. The CDR3 is CASRPSPGQGSEKLFF. CDR3 DNA sequence: TGTGCCAGCAGACCGTCTCCGGGACAGGGAAGTGAAAAACTGTTTTTT.

The chain uses TRBV12-5 and TRBJ1-3; D ambiguous. Germline lookup yields CDR1 LGHNT and CDR2 FRNRAP. V was trimmed by 3 bases and J by 8 bases, leaving 11 bases between them. The CDR3 loop spans 13 amino acids. CDR3 DNA: TGTGCTAGTGGTTTTTATCCCGGGGACACCATATATTTT. It translates to CASGFYPGDTIYF.

CDR3 nucleotide sequence: TGTGCCAGCAGTCCAGTGACTAGCCCCCGGCCGGAGCAGTTCTTC. Translated: CASSPVTSPRPEQFF. This chain connects TRBV7-3 to TRBJ2-1; 7 bases align to TRBD2. The CDR3 is 15 residues long. V was clipped by 6 bases and J by 10 bases; unmatched bases: 15. Germline CDR1 is SGHTA and CDR2 is FQGTGA.

The gene calls are TRBV4-2 and TRBJ1-6, with 9 bases identical to TRBD1. Germline V gene lookup returns CDR1 LGHNA and CDR2 YNFKEQ. Unmatched junction bases numbered 12, after V lost 2 bases and J lost 1 base. CDR3 length: 20 residues. The CDR3 region has the DNA TGTGCCAGCAGCCAAACGTCCGGGACAGGGAGCATGTCCTATAATTCACCCCTCCACTTT. This gives the protein CASSQTSGTGSMSYNSPLHF.

This clone was seen only a few times. V and J are TRBV7-2 and TRBJ1-6, with a weak D call TRBD1 (5 bases). The CDR3 has 16 residues. Per the germline V gene, CDR1 is SGHTA and CDR2 is FQGNSA. V shed 2 bases and J shed 7 bases, with 15 bases lying between them. CDR3 region: CASSLSFQGVNSPLHF. DNA of the CDR3: TGTGCCAGCAGCTTAAGCTTCCAGGGCGTGAATTCACCCCTCCACTTT. The full variable domain, with the rest looked up from reference TRBV7-2 and TRBJ1-6, is GAGVSQSPSNKVTEKGKDVELRCDPISGHTALYWYRQSLGQGLEFLIYFQGNSAPDKSGLPSDRFSAERTGGSVSTLTIQRTQQEDSAVYLCASSLSFQGVNSPLHFGNGTRLTVT.

V is TRBV18 and J is TRBJ2-5; D unresolved. Germline V gives CDR1 KGHSH, CDR2 LQKENI. The length of the CDR3 is 13 residues. Trimming left V 6 bases short and J 5 bases short, with 13 bases between. CDR3 in amino acids: CASSPFRRETQYF. The DNA for the CDR3 is TGTGCCAGCTCGCCCTTCCGAAGGGAGACCCAGTACTTC.

A single count supports this clone. The chain is built from TRBV6-1 and TRBJ1-2; possibly TRBD1 for D (5 bases). V was shortened by 4 bases and J by 4 bases, with 19 bases between the two germline ends. The CDR3 contains 16 residues. CDR1 MNHNS and CDR2 SASEGT come from the germline V gene. The CDR3 DNA is TGTGCCAGCAGTGGAACAGAGGGGCATTCGGGCTATGGCTACACCTTC. Translated, it gives CASSGTEGHSGYGYTF.

The rearrangement uses TRBV18 and TRBJ2-7; tentatively, D is TRBD1 (6 bases). The germline V gene encodes CDR1 KGHSH and CDR2 LQKENI. V was cut by 2 bases and J by 0 bases, with 14 bases left in between. The CDR3 consists of 16 residues. The CDR3 loop is CASSPTGMRGSYEQYF. CDR3 bases: TGTGCCAGCTCACCAACAGGGATGAGGGGCTCCTACGAGCAGTACTTC.

J is TRBJ1-3 and V is TRBV6-5, with D perhaps matching TRBD1 (5 bases). V lost 5 bases and J 4 bases, leaving 15 bases between the germline ends. Looked up from germline, CDR1 is MNHEY and CDR2 is SVGAGI. The CDR3 has 15 amino acids. DNA for the CDR3: TGTGCCAGCAGTCGAGGGACTGGTTTGGGAAACACCATATATTTT. Protein: CASSRGTGLGNTIYF.

This chain joins TRBV5-4 and TRBJ2-2; D uncertain. The V gene's germline CDR1 is SGHNT and CDR2 YYREEE (reference sequence). V was shortened by 4 bases and J by 0 bases, with 7 bases between the two germline ends. This CDR3 region has 14 residues. The chain's CDR3 is CASSRPANTGELFF. The CDR3 coding sequence is TGTGCCAGCAGCCGACCCGCGAACACCGGGGAGCTGTTTTTT.

In regard to this clone: The same CDR3 can be traced to other DNA sequences in this sample. The chain joins TRBV7-3 to TRBJ2-3, with D perhaps matching TRBD2 (6 bases). The CDR3 has 12 amino acids. Germline-derived CDR1 and CDR2 are SGHTA and FQGTGA. The V end was cut by 5 bases, the J end by 6 bases, with 9 bases between. CDR3 coding DNA: TGTGCCAGCAGCAGCGGAGGGGATACGCAGTATTTT. It translates to CASSSGGDTQYF. The whole variable domain, remainder taken from reference TRBV7-3 and TRBJ2-3, is GAGVSQTPSNKVTEKGKYVELRCDPISGHTALYWYRQSLGQGPEFLIYFQGTGAADDSGLPNDRFFAVRPEGSVSTLKIQRTERGDSAVYLCASSSGGDTQYFGPGTRLTVL.